These 28 T cell receptor beta chains were sequenced from one sample in a study of blood T cell repertoires in COVID-19. Clones were sequenced by immunoSEQ multiplex PCR, and TCRdb holds only the in-frame ones, with some missing. The table shows about 83,000 clones, with around 88% occurring only once. Sequencing was carried out using peripheral blood. The receptors shown here come from a man aged 55 to 70 with acute or convalescent COVID-19.

The gene calls are TRBV4-3 and TRBJ1-1; 7 nucleotides align to TRBD1. The ends lost 0 bases at V and 8 bases at J; junction bases unmatched: 3. The germline CDR1 and CDR2 sequences are LGHNA and YSLEER. This CDR3 contains 13 residues. CDR3 region: CASSQDLGQEAFF. CDR3 DNA: TGCGCCAGCAGCCAAGATTTGGGACAGGAAGCTTTCTTT.

The rearrangement uses TRBV7-9 and TRBJ2-3; TRBD2 agrees at 11 bases. This CDR3 has 17 amino acids. J was trimmed by 2 bases and V by 4 bases; bases with no gene match: 8. Germline loops: CDR1 SEHNR, CDR2 FQNEAQ (reference sequence). The CDR3 coding sequence is TGTGCCAGCAGCTCCCTGACTAGCGGGGTGTACACAGATACGCAGTATTTT. Residues: CASSSLTSGVYTDTQYF. Full variable domain (missing parts from reference TRBV7-9 and TRBJ2-3): DTGVSQNPRHKITKRGQNVTFRCDPISEHNRLYWYRQTLGQGPEFLTYFQNEAQLEKSRLLSDRFSAERPKGSFSTLEIQRTEQGDSAMYLCASSSLTSGVYTDTQYFGPGTRLTVL.

The V call is TRBV29-1, the J call TRBJ2-3; D is possibly TRBD2 (5 bases). The CDR3 covers 17 residues. Germline CDR1 SQVTM, CDR2 ANQGSEA. Trimming stripped 5 bases from V and 3 bases from J, with 24 bases between. CDR3 sequence (DNA): TGCAGCGTTCCCCCACCGGGGTCCTACTCTGGGACAGATACGCAGTATTTT. Its protein is CSVPPPGSYSGTDTQYF.

The count of this clone is one. This chain uses TRBV12-3 or TRBV12-4 with TRBJ2-7; D gene ambiguous. CDR3 length: 12 amino acids. V was shortened by 2 bases and J by 4 bases, with 6 bases between the two germline ends. The CDR3 spells CASSLNRYEQYF. The CDR3 nucleotides read TGTGCCAGCAGTTTAAACCGGTACGAGCAGTACTTC.

This rearrangement joins TRBV3-1 (or the pseudogene TRBV3-2) to TRBJ2-3; D is uncertain. Deletions cut 1 base from V and 5 bases from J, with 7 bases between. The CDR3 runs 13 residues. Per germline, CDR1 LGHDT and CDR2 YNNKEL (reference sequence). The DNA of the CDR3 is TGTGCCAGCAGCCAAGGCTTGAGAGATACGCAGTATTTT. This sequence encodes CASSQGLRDTQYF.

The genes are TRBV6-5 and TRBJ1-1; 7 nucleotides agree with TRBD1. The CDR3 totals 13 residues. Germline CDR1 and CDR2: MNHEY and SVGAGI. V was pared by 11 bases and J by 1 base, with 7 bases of the junction left unmatched. The CDR3 reads CAATRQGNTEAFF. DNA of the CDR3: TGTGCCGCGACGAGACAGGGGAACACTGAAGCTTTCTTT.

V usage is TRBV9 and J usage is TRBJ2-3; 9 nucleotides agree with TRBD1. The CDR3 runs to 15 residues. CDR1 SGDLS and CDR2 YYNGEE come from the germline V gene. J lost 5 bases, V lost 4 bases, and 8 bases had no gene match. CDR3 DNA: TGTGCCAGCAGCTTTACAGGGGGCGCGGAAGATACGCAGTATTTT. Translated: CASSFTGGAEDTQYF.

The rearrangement uses TRBV27 and TRBJ2-5; D may be TRBD1 (7 bases). Trimming pared 1 base from V and 5 bases from J, leaving 17 bases between. The V gene's germline CDR1 is MNHEY and CDR2 SMNVEV (reference sequence). CDR3 length: 16 residues. The CDR3 DNA is TGTGCCAGCAGTTTATTATCGGAGGGGGCGTGGGAGACCCAGTACTTC. This encodes CASSLLSEGAWETQYF.

CDR3 region: CASSQSPGTGVAGANVLTF. DNA for the CDR3: TGCGCCAGCAGCCAATCCCCCGGGACAGGGGTTGCTGGGGCCAACGTCCTGACTTTC. This chain joins TRBV4-1 and TRBJ2-6; 10 bases are a match to TRBD1. The length of the CDR3 is 19 residues. Unmatched junction bases numbered 9, after V lost 2 bases and J lost 2 bases. Germline CDR1 is MGHRA and CDR2 is YSYEKL.

This clone appeared once. The chain recombines TRBV5-1 with TRBJ1-6; no definite D call. The CDR3 has 15 amino acids. Trimming took off 5 bases at V and 10 bases at J, with 19 bases between the two ends. Germline loops: CDR1 SGHRS, CDR2 YFSETQ. The CDR3 nucleotides read TGCGCCAGCAGGCCCACTGAGGGAGCAAAGTCACCCCTCCACTTT. Its protein product is CASRPTEGAKSPLHF.

The J gene is TRBJ2-1, the V gene TRBV9, with 7 positions matching TRBD2. CDR3 length: 19 amino acids. The junction had 12 bases not matched to a gene; V was cut back by 0 bases and J by 0 bases. The V gene's germline CDR1 is SGDLS and CDR2 YYNGEE. The CDR3 nucleotides are TGTGCCAGCAGCGTAGGGGAGGGGACGGCGGACCCCTCCTACAATGAGCAGTTCTTC. Translating it yields CASSVGEGTADPSYNEQFF.

The chain uses TRBV19 and TRBJ2-2; TRBD2 matches 12 bases. V shed 4 bases, J shed 0 bases, and the junction held 9 bases outside the gene matches. This CDR3 is 19 amino acids long. From germline, CDR1 is LNHDA and CDR2 SQIVND (reference sequence). CDR3 loop: CASSTRLAGAFANTGELFF. Here the CDR3 DNA reads TGTGCCAGTAGTACCCGACTAGCGGGGGCGTTCGCGAACACCGGGGAGCTGTTTTTT. Full variable domain (missing parts from reference TRBV19 and TRBJ2-2): DGGITQSPKYLFRKEGQNVTLSCEQNLNHDAMYWYRQDPGQGLRLIYYSQIVNDFQKGDIAEGYSVSREKKESFPLTVTSAQKNPTAFYLCASSTRLAGAFANTGELFFGEGSRLTVL.

The gene calls are TRBV4-3 and TRBJ1-1; D may be TRBD1 (5 bases). Germline V gene lookup returns CDR1 LGHNA and CDR2 YSLEER. The CDR3 is 13 amino acids. Between the trimmed V and J ends, which lost 0 bases and 5 bases, there was a span of 7 bases. CDR3 protein: CASSQDRGTEAFF. The CDR3 DNA is TGCGCCAGCAGCCAAGATAGGGGTACTGAAGCTTTCTTT.

Only one count was recorded for this clone. The chain uses TRBV27 and TRBJ1-3, with 9 nucleotides matching TRBD1. Germline CDR1 and CDR2: MNHEY and SMNVEV (reference sequence). V lost 1 base and J lost 0; bases outside the gene matches: 4. This CDR3 contains 17 residues. The CDR3 spells CASSLLGQGPSGNTIYF. In DNA form, the CDR3 reads TGTGCCAGCAGTTTATTGGGACAGGGTCCCTCTGGAAACACCATATATTTT.

This chain links TRBV5-6 with TRBJ1-1, with D tentatively TRBD1 (5 bases). V was trimmed by 0 bases and J by 5 bases, leaving 8 bases between them. Germline-derived CDR1 and CDR2 are SGHDT and YYEEEE. This CDR3 is built from 13 residues. CDR3 amino acids: CASSLDRWTEAFF. The CDR3 nucleotides read TGTGCCAGCAGCTTGGACAGGTGGACTGAAGCTTTCTTT.

V and J are TRBV5-1 and TRBJ2-1, with 11 bases fitting TRBD2. Germline trimming cut 4 bases from V and 4 bases from J; bases unmatched to any gene: 7. CDR1 is SGHRS and CDR2 is YFSETQ in the germline V gene. This CDR3 spans 16 amino acids. In DNA, the CDR3 is TGCGCCAGCAGCCGTACTAGCGGGGGTTCTTACAATGAGCAGTTCTTC. Its translation: CASSRTSGGSYNEQFF.

The chain is built from TRBV19 and TRBJ1-1, with unresolved D. The germline V gene has CDR1 LNHDA and CDR2 SQIVND (reference sequence). The CDR3 runs to 15 residues. The V end was cut by 7 bases, the J end by 0 bases, with 15 bases between. CDR3 nucleotides: TGTGCCAGTACGTCCAGGAGGGAGATGAACACTGAAGCTTTCTTT. This encodes CASTSRREMNTEAFF.

The rearrangement links TRBV5-8 to TRBJ1-1; D might be TRBD1 (5 bases). This CDR3 is 16 amino acids long. V was shortened by 0 bases and J by 4 bases, with 16 bases between the two germline ends. The V gene's germline CDR1 is SGHTS and CDR2 YDEGEE. The CDR3 DNA follows: TGTGCCAGCAGCTTGGAAAGTTTTGGGGCGGTCACTGAAGCTTTCTTT. Protein product: CASSLESFGAVTEAFF.

Written as DNA, the CDR3 is TGTGCCACCAGCAGAGAAAAGAGGCTAGCGGGGGGGTTAGAGACCCAGTACTTC. Encoded protein: CATSREKRLAGGLETQYF. The genes are TRBV15 and TRBJ2-5, with TRBD2 identical over 12 bases. The CDR3 spans 18 residues. V was clipped by 0 bases and J by 4 bases; unmatched bases: 9. Per germline, CDR1 LNHNV and CDR2 YYDKDF (reference sequence).

This clone was picked up a small number of times. The chain has TRBV24-1 and TRBJ2-2; perhaps TRBD2 as D (7 bases). CDR3 length: 17 residues. CDR1 is KGHDR, CDR2 SFDVKD, per germline. V lost 3 bases and J lost 5, with 18 bases in between. The CDR3 loop reads CATSDVGGDYRTGELFF. The CDR3 DNA sequence: TGTGCCACCAGTGATGTAGGGGGGGACTACCGAACCGGGGAGCTGTTTTTT.

The rearrangement links TRBV30 to TRBJ2-7; the match to TRBD1 covers 10 bases. Germline CDR1 reads GTSNPN; CDR2 reads SVGIG (reference sequence). After removal of 4 bases from V and 3 bases from J, the junction contained 9 bases not matched to a gene. The CDR3 sequence is 15 residues long. The CDR3 loop reads CAWTQKDRGDYEQYF. The CDR3 DNA reads as TGTGCCTGGACTCAAAAGGACAGGGGGGACTACGAGCAGTACTTC.

The chain carries TRBV5-4 and TRBJ1-4; 7 bases fit TRBD1. Germline values: CDR1 SGHNT, CDR2 YYREEE (reference sequence). Trimming took 4 bases from V and 0 from J; bases not matched to a gene: 6. The CDR3 has 16 amino acids. In DNA, the CDR3 is TGTGCCAGCAGCCCCGACAGGGCCGCAACTAATGAAAAACTGTTTTTT. This gives the protein CASSPDRAATNEKLFF.

The chain links TRBV7-8 to TRBJ2-1; TRBD2 might be the D (6 bases). CDR1 and CDR2 (germline): SGHVS, FQNEAQ. The CDR3 has 15 residues. With 1 base removed from V and 4 bases from J, the gap between germline ends came to 11 bases. CDR3 DNA sequence: TGTGCCAGCAGCTTAGAATCCGGGGGATACAATGAGCAGTTCTTC. It translates to CASSLESGGYNEQFF.

About this clone: Germline and junction disagree at one end, which may indicate a read error. This chain joins TRBV5-4 and TRBJ2-2; 9 bases fit TRBD2. This CDR3 comprises 17 residues. The germline V gene has CDR1 SGHNT and CDR2 YYREEE (reference sequence). In nucleotides, the CDR3 is TGTGCCAGCAGCCGGAAAGCGGGGGGCCCGAACGCCGGGGAGCTGTTTTTT. It translates to CASSRKAGGPNAGELFF.

The rearrangement links TRBV18 to TRBJ2-3, with D unclear. CDR1 KGHSH and CDR2 LQKENI come from the germline V gene. The V and J ends lost 0 bases and 0 bases respectively, with 7 bases between them. This CDR3 has 15 residues. DNA of the CDR3: TGTGCCAGCTCACCACCGAACTACAGCACAGATACGCAGTATTTT. Translation gives CASSPPNYSTDTQYF.

This chain uses TRBV7-8 with TRBJ2-7, with 8 nucleotides matching TRBD2. The germline CDR1 and CDR2 sequences are SGHVS and FQNEAQ. The CDR3 extends over 15 amino acids. J lost 1 base, V lost 1 base, and 3 bases had no gene match. The CDR3: CASSLVQRGSYEQYF. CDR3 DNA sequence: TGTGCCAGCAGCTTAGTTCAGCGGGGGTCCTACGAGCAGTACTTC.

The chain is built from TRBV3-1 (or the pseudogene TRBV3-2) and TRBJ1-1; D perhaps matches TRBD1 (6 bases). The V end lost 1 base, the J end lost 9 bases, and 9 bases lay between the germline ends. This CDR3 has 12 residues. Per germline, CDR1 LGHDT and CDR2 YNNKEL (reference sequence). The CDR3, as DNA: TGTGCCAGCAGCCAAGGGCAGGGGAAAGCTTTCTTT. As protein: CASSQGQGKAFF.

The chain joins TRBV28 to TRBJ1-3, with D possibly TRBD1 on 6 matching bases. Trimming pared 2 bases from V and 4 bases from J, leaving 15 bases between. Germline V gene lookup returns CDR1 MDHEN and CDR2 SYDVKM. The CDR3 spans 16 residues. This CDR3 reads CASSLRGALWGNTIYF. The CDR3 nucleotides read TGTGCCAGCAGTTTACGGGGGGCGCTTTGGGGAAACACCATATATTTT. Full variable domain (missing parts from reference TRBV28 and TRBJ1-3): DVKVTQSSRYLVKRTGEKVFLECVQDMDHENMFWYRQDPGLGLRLIYFSYDVKMKEKGDIPEGYSVSREKKERFSLILESASTNQTSMYLCASSLRGALWGNTIYFGEGSWLTVV.